This T cell receptor beta chain was found in a study of blood T cell repertoires in COVID-19. Overall study context: Samples of COVID-19 (acute and convalescent) were obtained from the United States, Italy and Spain. The analysed material was cDNA or gDNA that came from T cells, B-cell-depleted T cells, or PBMCs.

Sequencing was performed with immunoSEQ multiplex PCR; in TCRdb, only in-frame clones are kept and a portion is missing. Among approximately 260,000 clones, about 86% were seen once, and the ten largest hold around 3.6%. V gave up 4 bases and J gave up 8 bases; unmatched junction bases: 4. Per the germline V gene, CDR1 is KGHSH and CDR2 is LQKENI. The CDR3 consists of 13 residues. This clone has a single count. Everyone who took part was about 18 to 89 years old, and they came from about two dozen US areas. Symptom resolution, clearance, or two negative PCRs marked the recovered donors of Cohort 3. The J gene is TRBJ1-4, the V gene TRBV18, with TRBD1 matching over 7 bases. The sequenced sample was PBMCs or T cells enriched from blood (not recorded which). This clonotype was sampled from a man over 45 who had recovered from COVID-19. CDR3 bases: TGTGCCAGCTCACTCCCACAGGGGGAAAAACTGTTTTTT. This translates into CASSLPQGEKLFF.